This TCR beta chain was found in a study of T cell responses to AZD1222 COVID-19 vaccine. Study background: Pooled samples include second doses given at about 4 or 12 weeks.

The CDR3 runs 14 residues. CDR1 and CDR2 (germline): LNHNV, YYDKDF (reference sequence). With 5 bases removed from V and 0 bases from J, the gap between germline ends came to 7 bases. TCRdb's copy holds only in-frame clones and misses some; the assay was immunoSEQ multiplex PCR. Found here are about 130,000 clones, nearly 95% of them singletons; the top ten hold about 1%. The V gene is TRBV15, the J gene TRBJ1-4, with D hard to call. The TCR sequence derives from an adult in good health. This specimen consisted of peripheral blood, obtained on day 0 of AZD1222 vaccination. The CDR3 coding sequence is TGTGCCACCAGCTATTCTGCAACTAATGAAAAACTGTTTTTT. Translating gives CATSYSATNEKLFF.